The 24 T cell receptor beta chains below were found in one sample sequenced in a study of blood T cells in healthy people across ages. PCR was performed a second time for roughly 7 to 11 cycles using a sample-barcoded 5' primer and a J-beta primer mix. TCRdb fed the 5' RACE reads into MiXCR, producing one record per CDR3 protein. Among 700,000 to 900,000 distinct CDR3 sequences, 20% to 30% were seen once, and the ten largest hold less than 3.5%. Another study also made use of these data, one on T cells of mothers and their children.

Sequenced: blood. The receptors derive from a boy younger than 18 in good health.

The V call is TRBV9, the J call TRBJ2-7, with 9 positions matching TRBD1. The CDR3 spans 15 residues. Trimming removed 4 bases from V and 5 bases from J; junction bases left unmatched: 10. The V gene's germline CDR1 is SGDLS and CDR2 YYNGEE. The CDR3 here is CASSRGQGRSDEQYF. The CDR3 DNA is TGTGCCAGCAGCCGTGGACAGGGGAGGTCAGACGAGCAGTACTTC.

V gene TRBV7-2 combines with J gene TRBJ2-1; 11 nucleotides line up with TRBD2. After removal of 5 bases from V and 6 bases from J, the junction contained 9 bases not matched to a gene. From germline, CDR1 is SGHTA and CDR2 FQGNSA. There are 16 residues in the CDR3. As DNA, the CDR3 is TGTGCCAGCAGCCCATCGATAGCGGGGGGGCTCAATGAGCAGTTCTTC. Residues: CASSPSIAGGLNEQFF.

The table lists this clonotype with a few counts. The rearrangement links TRBV20-1 to TRBJ2-3; perhaps TRBD2 as D (5 bases). V dropped 0 bases and J dropped 2 bases, with 15 bases sitting between them. Germline-derived CDR1 and CDR2 are DFQATT and SNEGSKA (reference sequence). The CDR3 loop spans 16 amino acids. The CDR3 here is CSARDGYSEVTDTQYF. CDR3 DNA sequence: TGCAGTGCTAGAGATGGTTATAGCGAAGTCACAGATACGCAGTATTTT.

This clonotype was seen more than once but under ten times. V and J are TRBV9 and TRBJ1-1, with D tentatively TRBD1 (6 bases). The germline V and J ends were trimmed by 6 bases and 4 bases, with 13 bases remaining between them. The CDR3 has 13 amino acids. Germline loops: CDR1 SGDLS, CDR2 YYNGEE. CDR3 coding DNA: TGTGCCAGCAACCCACAGGGAGGCACTGAAGCTTTCTTT. Protein sequence: CASNPQGGTEAFF.

In this sample, this clonotype turned up a few times. The chain links TRBV29-1 to TRBJ1-3; D ambiguous. V lost 6 bases, J lost 7 bases, and 13 bases lay in between. The length of the CDR3 is 12 residues. From germline, CDR1 is SQVTM and CDR2 ANQGSEA. CDR3 sequence: CSVGPTRNTIYF. CDR3 sequence (DNA): TGCAGCGTCGGCCCGACTAGGAACACCATATATTTT.

The chain couples TRBV3-1 to TRBJ2-4; a weak D match, TRBD1 (7 bases). CDR3 length: 14 residues. From germline, CDR1 is LGHDT and CDR2 YNNKEL (reference sequence). Deletions cut 4 bases from V and 3 bases from J, with 10 bases between. The CDR3, as DNA: TGTGCCAGCAGCCCAGGGGGGAGCAAAAACATTCAGTACTTC. This gives the protein CASSPGGSKNIQYF.

The chain recombines TRBV12-3 or TRBV12-4 with TRBJ1-2; D remains ambiguous. The V gene lost 2 bases and the J gene lost 1 base, with 11 bases spanning the gap. The CDR3 sequence is 15 residues long. The CDR3 loop reads CASSLRASFNYGYTF. The DNA for the CDR3 is TGTGCCAGCAGTTTAAGGGCCAGCTTTAACTATGGCTACACCTTC.

This clonotype has just a few counts. The chain recombines TRBV29-1 with TRBJ2-7; D is unclear. The germline CDR1 and CDR2 sequences are SQVTM and ANQGSEA. V was shortened by 0 bases and J by 2 bases, with 17 bases between the two germline ends. The CDR3 loop spans 16 amino acids. The CDR3: CSVEDPGSQKPYEQYF. The CDR3 DNA reads TGCAGCGTTGAAGATCCTGGGTCCCAGAAACCCTACGAGCAGTACTTC.

V and J are TRBV7-3 and TRBJ2-1; TRBD1 might be the D (6 bases). The CDR3 spans 18 residues. V lost 2 bases, J lost 8 bases, and 25 bases lay in between. CDR1 and CDR2 from the germline V gene are SGHTA and FQGTGA. Here the CDR3 reads CASSLVASPRTKGDEQFF. The CDR3, as DNA: TGTGCCAGCAGCTTAGTAGCCTCCCCTCGGACCAAGGGGGATGAGCAGTTCTTC.

V gene TRBV30 combines with J gene TRBJ1-4, with D possibly TRBD1 on 6 matching bases. The CDR3 contains 13 residues. Trimming shortened V by 8 bases and J by 8 bases, and 18 bases separated the two germline ends. Per the germline V gene, CDR1 is GTSNPN and CDR2 is SVGIG (reference sequence). CDR3 nucleotide sequence: TGTGCCGGCCAACACAGGGTGTTGGAAAAACTGTTTTTT. As protein: CAGQHRVLEKLFF.

J is TRBJ2-7 and V is TRBV20-1; D may be TRBD2 (6 bases). Trimming removed 3 bases from V and 4 bases from J, with 16 bases in between. This CDR3 is built from 14 residues. Germline-derived CDR1 and CDR2 are DFQATT and SNEGSKA (reference sequence). CDR3 sequence (DNA): TGCAGTGCTAGTTTACCTGTCGGGGGTTACGAGCAGTACTTC. This gives the protein CSASLPVGGYEQYF.

V gene TRBV2 combines with J gene TRBJ2-7; D is perhaps TRBD1 (7 bases). This CDR3 region has 15 residues. CDR1 and CDR2 (germline): SNHLY, FYNNEI. The V and J ends lost 8 bases and 7 bases respectively, with 24 bases between them. For the CDR3, the DNA is TGTGCCAGCGGGGGGCTACAGGGGACCTACGAAGAGCAGTACTTC. It yields the protein CASGGLQGTYEEQYF.

The sample holds a few counts of this clonotype. V gene TRBV29-1 combines with J gene TRBJ2-1, with 8 bases identical to TRBD2. This CDR3 is built from 14 residues. V gave up 6 bases and J gave up 6 bases; unmatched junction bases: 10. Germline V gives CDR1 SQVTM, CDR2 ANQGSEA. In nucleotides, the CDR3 is TGCAGCGTCCCGTTGGCGGGGGGTCGCAATGAGCAGTTCTTC. It yields the protein CSVPLAGGRNEQFF.

V gene TRBV7-2 combines with J gene TRBJ2-7; D unclear. The CDR3 is 15 residues long. Germline loops: CDR1 SGHTA, CDR2 FQGNSA. Trimming took 1 base from V and 5 from J, leaving 15 bases between them. This CDR3 reads CASSLVWSLEDEQYF. The CDR3 DNA reads TGTGCCAGCAGCTTAGTATGGTCACTTGAGGACGAGCAGTACTTC. The whole variable domain, remainder taken from reference TRBV7-2 and TRBJ2-7, is GAGVSQSPSNKVTEKGKDVELRCDPISGHTALYWYRQSLGQGLEFLIYFQGNSAPDKSGLPSDRFSAERTGGSVSTLTIQRTQQEDSAVYLCASSLVWSLEDEQYFGPGTRLTVT.

This clonotype turned up a few times. The chain recombines TRBV11-2 with TRBJ1-4; D is uncertain. Germline CDR1 and CDR2: SGHAT and FQNNGV. The CDR3 spans 14 residues. V was pared by 5 bases and J by 3 bases, with 10 bases between. CDR3 in amino acids: CASSRREANEKLFF. The CDR3 coding sequence is TGTGCCAGCAGCAGGAGGGAGGCTAATGAAAAACTGTTTTTT.

On this clonotype itself: A junction end diverges from the germline sequence, so it may reflect a read error. This CDR3 is CVSSSSSGGLAPQHF. In nucleotides, the CDR3 is TGTGTCAGCAGCTCTAGCTCAGGGGGCTTGGCGCCCCAGCATTTT. The chain uses TRBV7-6 and TRBJ1-5, with 8 bases identical to TRBD1. The CDR3 totals 15 residues. Germline CDR1 is SGHVS and CDR2 is FNYEAQ. Full variable domain (missing parts from reference TRBV7-6 and TRBJ1-5): GAGVSQSPRYKVTKRGQDVALRCDPISGHVSLYWYRQALGQGPEFLTYFNYEAQQDKSGLPNDRFSAERPEGSISTLTIQRTEQRDSAMYRCVSSSSSGGLAPQHFGDGTRLSIL.

As DNA, the CDR3 is TGTGCCAGCAGCTCCCCCGGGACGGAGGGCTCCTATGGCTACACCTTC. This translates into CASSSPGTEGSYGYTF. The chain combines TRBV9 with TRBJ1-2, with D perhaps matching TRBD1 (5 bases). There are 16 residues in the CDR3. Germline V lookup: CDR1 SGDLS, CDR2 YYNGEE. Trimming left V 4 bases short and J 4 bases short, with 20 bases between.

The chain couples TRBV19 to TRBJ1-2, with 7 positions matching TRBD1. V was pared by 4 bases and J by 4 bases, with 9 bases of the junction left unmatched. The CDR3 contains 15 residues. Looked up from germline, CDR1 is LNHDA and CDR2 is SQIVND (reference sequence). This CDR3 reads CASSTGDRYPYGYTF. For the CDR3, the DNA is TGTGCCAGTAGTACGGGGGACAGATATCCCTATGGCTACACCTTC.

The gene calls are TRBV12-3 or TRBV12-4 and TRBJ2-3; 7 bases line up with TRBD2. Trimming cost V 3 bases and J 4 bases; bases outside gene matches: 7. The CDR3 runs to 15 residues. The CDR3 spells CASSFGLAAADTQYF. The CDR3 coding sequence is TGTGCCAGCAGTTTTGGGCTAGCGGCAGCAGATACGCAGTATTTT.

This clonotype was seen a handful of times. The rearrangement uses TRBV12-3 or TRBV12-4 and TRBJ2-5; 8 nucleotides line up with TRBD2. The CDR3 sequence is 15 residues long. V lost 6 bases, J lost 4 bases, and 10 bases stayed unmatched. In DNA, the CDR3 is TGTGCCAGCAGGCCCTCGGGGGGGGCTAGAGAGACCCAGTACTTC. Its translation: CASRPSGGARETQYF.

The V and J genes are TRBV4-1 and TRBJ1-4, with TRBD1 matching 7 bases. CDR1 and CDR2 (germline): MGHRA, YSYEKL. The CDR3 totals 16 residues. V lost 0 bases, J lost 4 bases, and 5 bases stayed unmatched. In DNA, the CDR3 is TGCGCCAGCAGCCAAGAATCAACAGGGGTTAATGAAAAACTGTTTTTT. Residues: CASSQESTGVNEKLFF.

This clonotype was seen a few times. V is TRBV7-9 and J is TRBJ1-4; 7 bases are a match to TRBD1. Per the germline V gene, CDR1 is SEHNR and CDR2 is FQNEAQ (reference sequence). Unmatched junction bases numbered 11, after V lost 5 bases and J lost 8 bases. The CDR3 spans 15 residues. In DNA form, the CDR3 reads TGTGCCAGCAGCCTAGGGGGCGCTCGAGTCGAAAAACTGTTTTTT. Residues: CASSLGGARVEKLFF.

This clonotype occurred a few times. This chain connects TRBV5-1 to TRBJ1-3; D ambiguous. This CDR3 region has 15 residues. Germline lookup yields CDR1 SGHRS and CDR2 YFSETQ. V lost 1 base to trimming and J lost 2 bases, with 10 bases between them. CDR3 in DNA: TGCGCCAGCAGCTTGAGTGGCAATCCTGGAAACACCATATATTTT. Amino acid sequence: CASSLSGNPGNTIYF.

V usage is TRBV28 and J usage is TRBJ2-7; TRBD1 matches at 8 bases. The germline V gene has CDR1 MDHEN and CDR2 SYDVKM. V lost 5 bases, J lost 4 bases, and 13 bases stayed unmatched. CDR3 length: 16 amino acids. The CDR3 DNA reads as TGTGCCAGCAGTCCACTCCCGCAGGGGGCGTGGTACGAGCAGTACTTC. This sequence encodes CASSPLPQGAWYEQYF. Looking up the rest from reference TRBV28 and TRBJ2-7 gives the full variable domain: DVKVTQSSRYLVKRTGEKVFLECVQDMDHENMFWYRQDPGLGLRLIYFSYDVKMKEKGDIPEGYSVSREKKERFSLILESASTNQTSMYLCASSPLPQGAWYEQYFGPGTRLTVT.